Sequencing of this T cell receptor (beta chain) was carried out in a study of siplizumab effects on memory and regulatory T cells. Study observations and caveats: Unstimulated naive T cells seemed to show more diversity than memory cells did, and they also seemed to be among the major contributors to the alloresponse. In siplizumab conditions, mappable alloreactive CD4+ clones averaged approximately 75% Treg-derived, against 25% to 30% in controls. Siplizumab produced a significant drop in alloreactive sequences attributable to unstimulated CD4+ memory cells.

The CDR3 sequence is 15 residues long. V lost 0 bases and J 5 bases, leaving 14 bases between the germline ends. Germline V gene sequence: CDR1 SGHVS, CDR2 FQNEAQ. The method was immunoSEQ multiplex PCR; TCRdb's version includes in-frame clones alone and lacks a portion of them. The table shows some 100,000 clones, with approximately 94% occurring only once. A note on this clone: Antigen specificity is unknown.

The TCR originated in a human donor in good health. The chain combines TRBV7-8 with TRBJ2-7; TRBD1 is a possible D gene (5 bases). Sequenced material: Tregs sorted from blood. The CDR3 coding sequence is TGTGCCAGCAGCTTAGCTCGAAGATTGGGGCACGAGCAGTACTTC. Amino acid sequence: CASSLARRLGHEQYF.